This T cell receptor (beta chain) was sequenced during a study of blood T cells in healthy people across ages (dated by TCRdb to 2015 to 2017). The study in broad terms: In model experiments, roughly one uniquely barcoded TCR beta cDNA molecule per two T cells was captured by template switching. To avoid experimental bias, donors of different ages were spread randomly across the sequencing lanes. Two additional independent replicas of 1 million unique cDNA reads from the same blood draw were analyzed for two donors (one aged 18 to 29 and one aged 80 or older). The donors were divided into four age groups: young (average roughly 15 years), middle-aged (about 39), aged (approximately 64) and long-lived (nearly 85). To track age-related changes in TCR beta repertoire diversity, the study relied on deep sequencing normalized with unique cDNA molecular identifiers.

This clonotype was found a few times. Its antigen target is currently unknown. One base away there is no much larger clone; base qualities are not given. What the work shows at the level of the full study, not this receptor alone: Observed TCR beta diversity correlated strongly with the percentage of naive T cells measured by flow cytometry. Observed TCR beta diversity per million T cells fell roughly linearly with age, and a significant reduction was already apparent by age around 39. Compared with the aged group, the long-lived group had more naive CD4+ T cells, fewer expanded clones and increased TCR diversity, suggesting age selection. Because profiling used bulk unsorted PBMCs, naive and antigen-experienced compartments could not be compared conclusively. Total diversity estimates from one million sequenced T cells were considered lower bounds and underestimates. Because the CMV infection status of the donors was unknown, age-related changes in expanded clonotypes may potentially have been confounded.

To prepare the library, 5' RACE was applied. Data came from an Illumina HiSeq 2500. The second PCR ran for about 6 to 11 cycles and used a J-beta primer mix along with a sample-barcoded 5' primer. A unique molecular identifier was introduced onto each TCR beta cDNA molecule by a template-switch 5' adaptor carrying 12 random nucleotides. At least 2.5 million CDR3-containing paired-end reads were obtained from each sample. All of the RNA was converted into first-strand cDNA using the Mint cDNA synthesis kit, with a TRBC-specific oligonucleotide serving as the primer. All cDNA was treated with uracil-DNA glycosylase and then went through a first 18-cycle PCR with the universal primers M1SS and BC2_uni_R. The paper's data handling went like this. Each sample was normalized by randomly selecting 1 million high-quality reads, each carrying a distinct molecular identifier. Instead of being binned into consensus sequences, reads with shared molecular identifiers were discarded. MiTCR, with a Q25 quality threshold and the strictest error-elimination algorithm, was used for CDR3 identification, clonotype clustering and error correction. A nonparametric unseen species model with Euler transformation was used to estimate a lower bound on total TCR beta diversity. The public reads were quality trimmed at Q25 with fastp and then assembled into clones with MiXCR by TCRdb, keeping productive beta chains. Merged by CDR3 protein, the rows form single entries marked with the most common genes and DNA. V and J calls and clone size were set by TCRdb, not the authors. The sample yields 650,000 to 1,000,000 distinct CDR3 sequences; roughly 34% were counted once. In total, the top ten clones hold 10% to 15% of the sample.

The donors were 40 or so Caucasian individuals from Russia, aged 6 to 90 years, who were systemically healthy. Roughly 11 milliliters of peripheral blood were drawn from each donor into EDTA-treated Vacutainer tubes. Ficoll-Paque density-gradient centrifugation was used to isolate PBMCs, with at least 7 million per sample. Trizol reagent was used to extract total RNA from the PBMCs, yielding at least 6 micrograms per sample. For every donor, flow cytometry on a PBMC aliquot measured the percentage of naive CD45RAhigh/CD27high T cells. Based on the germline V gene (reference sequence), the CDR1 and CDR2 sequences are DFQATT and SNEGSKA. Trimming takes 6 bases from V and 4 bases from J, and the germline ends sit 14 bases apart. The CDR3 has 13 amino acids, counting the end cysteine and phenylalanine. CDR3 DNA only is kept here, 39 bases in frame from base 1.

Here the chain combines TRBV20-1 and TRBJ2-3, and the D gene may be TRBD2, 5 bases matching. This clonotype originated in a man between 18 and 35 years old in good health. The sample taken for sequencing was blood. The CDR3 protein sequence reads: CSAGRVWADTQYF. In nucleotide form, the sequence is TGCAGTGCCGGGCGGGTATGGGCAGATACGCAGTATTTT.